This T cell receptor (beta chain) was documented in a study of patients and donors after allogeneic stem cell transplantation. This CDR3 is built from 15 residues. Looked up from germline, CDR1 is MGHRA and CDR2 is YSYEKL. V was trimmed by 1 base and J by 2 bases, leaving 11 bases between them. Ten or more counts support this clonotype. In TCRdb, the RT-PCR reads were re-called with MiXCR into one record per CDR3 protein. Seen here are about 160,000 distinct CDR3 sequences, 25% to 35% observed once, and the top ten hold around 3.2%. The TCR was taken from a human donor who was either an allogeneic HSCT recipient or a stem cell or donor lymphocyte infusion donor (not recorded which). It is not recorded whose cells these are; they may come from a transplant donor. The specimen sequenced was blood, either unsorted or a sorted T cell fraction (not recorded which). The J gene is TRBJ1-2, the V gene TRBV4-1, with no clear D. The CDR3 reads CASSQVPSLNYGYTF. CDR3 coding DNA: TGCGCCAGCAGCCAAGTACCGTCGCTCAACTATGGCTACACCTTC.